This T cell receptor (beta chain) is drawn from a study of blood T cell repertoires in COVID-19. The assay was immunoSEQ multiplex PCR, and TCRdb's table has in-frame clones only and misses some. The sample lists about 280,000 clones; approximately 80% were seen once. Germline lookup yields CDR1 SGHTS and CDR2 YDEGEE. The CDR3 is 15 residues long. The ends lost 8 bases at V and 6 bases at J; junction bases unmatched: 12. Adults between about 18 and 89 years of age took part from 24 US areas. What was sequenced was PBMCs or T cells enriched from blood (not recorded which). The clonotype was recovered from a man aged 40-49 years who had been exposed to COVID-19. The rearrangement uses TRBV5-8 and TRBJ2-1; 9 bases agree with TRBD2. In nucleotides, the CDR3 is TGTGCCAGTACCAAGCGGGAGGCATCCATCAATGAGCAGTTCTTC. This codes for CASTKREASINEQFF.